The entry below describes one T cell receptor beta chain. Original methodology: Estimates of nucleated cell counts were drawn from the amplification of reference gene primers. Produced via immunoSEQ multiplex PCR; TCRdb's table is partial and in-frame only. The V and J calls and clone size are taken from that table; D and trimming were inferred from the DNA. The sample yields about 280,000 clones, 87% seen once. Trimming left V 6 bases short and J 1 base short, with 9 bases between. CDR1 is SGHAT, CDR2 FQNNGV, per germline. The CDR3 has 13 residues. This entry is derived from a study of blood T cell repertoires in COVID-19. In the study overall: COVID-19 samples, acute and convalescent, were from the United States, Italy and Spain. The cDNA or gDNA used as material had been derived from T cells, B-cell-depleted T cells, or PBMCs.

Clinical history reported by participants formed the basis on which cohorts were assigned. This sequence was found in a middle-aged woman who had recovered from COVID-19. Sequencing was done on a sample of PBMCs or T cells enriched from blood (not recorded which). V is TRBV11-2 and J is TRBJ1-1, with D possibly TRBD1 on 5 matching bases. CDR3: CASRPTANTEAFF. CDR3 nucleotides: TGTGCCAGCAGGCCGACAGCGAACACTGAAGCTTTCTTT.